This T cell receptor (beta chain) was recorded in a study of blood T cell repertoires in COVID-19. Background on the study: T cells, B-cell-depleted T cells, or PBMCs supplied cDNA or gDNA.

The CDR3 spans 14 residues. CDR1 and CDR2 (germline): ENHRY, SYGVKD. V gave up 6 bases and J gave up 9 bases; unmatched junction bases: 11. This clone has only one observation. Here immunoSEQ multiplex PCR was the method, and the copy in TCRdb shows in-frame clones only, minus some. The sample holds around 120,000 clones; about 90% are singletons and the top ten take 25% to 35%. Material: peripheral blood. The source is a woman in her 70s with acute or convalescent COVID-19. This chain uses TRBV10-3 with TRBJ2-1, with 7 nucleotides matching TRBD1. The CDR3 nucleotides read TGTGCCATCAGAGCCGGGACAGCCGGTCGTGAGCAGTTCTTC. Translation: CAIRAGTAGREQFF.